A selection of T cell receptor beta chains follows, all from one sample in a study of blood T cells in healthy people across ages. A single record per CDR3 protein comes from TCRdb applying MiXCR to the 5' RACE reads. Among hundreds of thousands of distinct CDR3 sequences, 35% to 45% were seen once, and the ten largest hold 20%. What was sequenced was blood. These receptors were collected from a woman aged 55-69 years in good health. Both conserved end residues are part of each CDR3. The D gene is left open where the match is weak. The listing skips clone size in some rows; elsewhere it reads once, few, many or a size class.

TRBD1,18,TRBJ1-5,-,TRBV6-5,TGTGCCAGCAGTTCCTTCCAATCGACAGGGGGTATCAATCAGCCCCAGCATTTT,CASSSFQSTGGINQPQHF
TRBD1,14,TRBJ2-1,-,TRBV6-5,TGTGCCAGCAGCCGACAGGGAGCACACTACGAGCAGTTCTTC,CASSRQGAHYEQFF
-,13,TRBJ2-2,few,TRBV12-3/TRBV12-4,TGTGCCAGCAGTTACTATAGCACCGGGGAGCTGTTTTTT,CASSYYSTGELFF
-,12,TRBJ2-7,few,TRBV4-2,TGTGCCAGCAGCCAAACGAGCGGGGAGCAGTACTTC,CASSQTSGEQYF
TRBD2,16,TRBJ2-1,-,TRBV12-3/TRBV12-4,TGTGCCAGCAGCCGACAAGGGACTAGCGGGAGAGGGGTGCAGTTCTTC,CASSRQGTSGRGVQFF
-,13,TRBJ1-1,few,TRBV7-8,TGTGCCAGCAGCTTCGGCGTACAGGGAAATGCTTTCTTT,CASSFGVQGNAFF
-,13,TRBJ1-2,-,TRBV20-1,TGCAGTGCCGCGGGGGATTTGGACTATGGCTACACCTTC,CSAAGDLDYGYTF
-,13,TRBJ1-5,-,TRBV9,TGTGCCAGCAGCGGAGAAGCGGGTCAGCCCCAGCATTTT,CASSGEAGQPQHF
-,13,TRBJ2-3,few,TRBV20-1,TGCAGTGCTCAACAGGACTGGGGGGATACGCAGTATTTT,CSAQQDWGDTQYF
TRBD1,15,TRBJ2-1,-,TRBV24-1,TGTGCCACCAGTGGGGGGACAGGGGTGGCCAATGAGCAGTTCTTC,CATSGGTGVANEQFF
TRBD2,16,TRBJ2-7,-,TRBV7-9,TGTGCCAGCAGCGGAGGCATTGGCGGGGGAAACTACGAGCAGTACTTC,CASSGGIGGGNYEQYF
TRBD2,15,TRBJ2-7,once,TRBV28,TGTGCCAGCAGTCCGTCTAGCGGGAGTATGTCCGAGCAGTACTTC,CASSPSSGSMSEQYF
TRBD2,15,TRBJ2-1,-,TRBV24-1,TGTGCCACCAGTGATTTAACGCGGGAGGGCTTTGAGCAGTTCTTC,CATSDLTREGFEQFF
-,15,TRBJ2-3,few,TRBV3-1,TGTGCCAGCAGCCAGAACCAAGTTAGCACAGATACGCAGTATTTT,CASSQNQVSTDTQYF
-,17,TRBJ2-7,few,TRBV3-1,TGTGCCAGCAGCCAAGATCGGGGCGGCGTAAGCTCCTACGAGCAGTACTTC,CASSQDRGGVSSYEQYF
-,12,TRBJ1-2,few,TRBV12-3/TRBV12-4,TGTGCCAGCAGGCCTTTACAGAGTGGCTACACCTTC,CASRPLQSGYTF
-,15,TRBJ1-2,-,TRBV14,TGTGCCAGCAGCCAAGAGGGGTCAGGACTCGCTGGCTACACCTTC,CASSQEGSGLAGYTF